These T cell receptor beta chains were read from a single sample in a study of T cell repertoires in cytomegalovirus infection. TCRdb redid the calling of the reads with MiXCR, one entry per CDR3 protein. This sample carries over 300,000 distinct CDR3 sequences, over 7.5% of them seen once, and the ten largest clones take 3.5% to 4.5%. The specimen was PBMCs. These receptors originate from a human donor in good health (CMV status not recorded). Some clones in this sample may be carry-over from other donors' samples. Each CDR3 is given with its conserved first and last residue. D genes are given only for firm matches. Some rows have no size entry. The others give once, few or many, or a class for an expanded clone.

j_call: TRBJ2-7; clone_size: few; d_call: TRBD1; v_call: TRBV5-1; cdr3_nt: TGCGCCAGCAGCTTGGAACAGGGGATCGCCTACGAGCAGTACTTC; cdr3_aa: CASSLEQGIAYEQYF
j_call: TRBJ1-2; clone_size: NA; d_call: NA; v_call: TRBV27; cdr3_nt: TGTGCCAGCAGTGGAGGGGCGTATCTATCGGGTGGCTACACCTTC; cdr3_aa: CASSGGAYLSGGYTF
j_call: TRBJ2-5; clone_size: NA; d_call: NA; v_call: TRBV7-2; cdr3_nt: TGTGCCAGCAGCTACGGCAGAAATCCGGAGGAGACCCAGTACTTC; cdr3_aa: CASSYGRNPEETQYF
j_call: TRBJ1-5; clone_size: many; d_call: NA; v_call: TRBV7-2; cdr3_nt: TGTGCCAGCAGCCCCCCCGGCGGCGTGAAGCCCCAGCATTTT; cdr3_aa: CASSPPGGVKPQHF
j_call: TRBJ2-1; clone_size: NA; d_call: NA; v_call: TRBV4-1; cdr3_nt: TGCGCCAGCAGCCAAGTTAATAGCGGATACAATGAGCAGTTCTTC; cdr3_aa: CASSQVNSGYNEQFF
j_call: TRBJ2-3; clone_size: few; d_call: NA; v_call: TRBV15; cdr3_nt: TGTGCCACCAGCAGTGGAGGTGGATTCACAGATACGCAGTATTTT; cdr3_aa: CATSSGGGFTDTQYF
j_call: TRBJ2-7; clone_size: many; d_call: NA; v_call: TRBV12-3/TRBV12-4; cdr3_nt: TGTGCCAGCTCGGGGGCGGCTACCTACGAGCAGTACTTC; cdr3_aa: CASSGAATYEQYF
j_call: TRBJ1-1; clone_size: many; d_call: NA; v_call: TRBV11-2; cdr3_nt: TGTGCCAGCAGCATTTCTCCCGGGACTTACACTGAAGCTTTCTTT; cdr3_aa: CASSISPGTYTEAFF
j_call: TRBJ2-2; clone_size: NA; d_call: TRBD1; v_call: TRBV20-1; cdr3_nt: TGCAGTGCTGATCGACAGGGAGCCACCGGGGAGCTGTTTTTT; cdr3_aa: CSADRQGATGELFF
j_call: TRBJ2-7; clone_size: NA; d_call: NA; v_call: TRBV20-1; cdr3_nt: TGCAGTGCCGCAAAGGGGGGGGATCGGCAATACGAGCAGTACTTC; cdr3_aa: CSAAKGGDRQYEQYF
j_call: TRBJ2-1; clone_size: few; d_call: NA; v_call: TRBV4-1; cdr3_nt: TGCGCCAGCAGCCACGGGTCCGCTGAGCAGTTCTTC; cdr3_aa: CASSHGSAEQFF
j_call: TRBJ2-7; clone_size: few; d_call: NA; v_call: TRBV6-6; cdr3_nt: TGTGCCAGCACCCCGGCCCTGGGGCTGTACGAGCAGTACTTC; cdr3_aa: CASTPALGLYEQYF
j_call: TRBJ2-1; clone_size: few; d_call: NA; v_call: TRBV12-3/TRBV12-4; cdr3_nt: TGTGCCAGCAGCTCGAGGGCGGGGGCGAATGAGCAGTTCTTC; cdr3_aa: CASSSRAGANEQFF
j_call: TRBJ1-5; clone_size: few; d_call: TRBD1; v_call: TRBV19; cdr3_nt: TGTGCCAGTATTCACACCGGGACAGGGCCGAATCAGCCCCAGCATTTT; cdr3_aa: CASIHTGTGPNQPQHF
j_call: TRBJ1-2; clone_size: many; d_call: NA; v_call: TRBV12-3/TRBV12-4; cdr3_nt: TGTGCCAGCAGCTCCGGGTCCCCGTTCGGCGACTATGGCTACACCTTC; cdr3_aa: CASSSGSPFGDYGYTF
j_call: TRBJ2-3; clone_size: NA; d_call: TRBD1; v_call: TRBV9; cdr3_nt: TGTGCCAGCAGCATATGGACAGGAAACACAGATACGCAGTATTTT; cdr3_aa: CASSIWTGNTDTQYF
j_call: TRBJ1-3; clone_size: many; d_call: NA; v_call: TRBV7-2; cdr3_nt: TGTGCCAGCAGCTTAGATGCGGCTGGAAACACCATATATTTT; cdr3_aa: CASSLDAAGNTIYF
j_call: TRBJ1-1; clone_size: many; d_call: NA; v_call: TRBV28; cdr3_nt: TGTGCCAGCAGTTCTGCGACCTTATCCAAGGAAGCTTTCTTT; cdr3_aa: CASSSATLSKEAFF
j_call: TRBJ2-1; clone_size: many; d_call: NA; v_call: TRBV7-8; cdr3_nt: TGTGCCAGCAGCTTCAGCGCGGGCCAAGGGGAGCAGTTCTTC; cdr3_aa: CASSFSAGQGEQFF
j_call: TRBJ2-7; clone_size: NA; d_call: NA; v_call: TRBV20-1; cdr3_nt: TGCAGTGCTACGAGGGGCGTCGAGCAGTACTTC; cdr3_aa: CSATRGVEQYF
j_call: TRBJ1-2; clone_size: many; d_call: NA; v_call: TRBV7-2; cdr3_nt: TGTGCCAGCAGCCAAAGGGGGGGTGGTGGCTACACCTTC; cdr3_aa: CASSQRGGGGYTF
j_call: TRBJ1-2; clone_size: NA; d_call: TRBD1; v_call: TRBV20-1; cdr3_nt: TGCAGCCCTGTCTCGACAGGGAGGGATTATGGCGTTGGCTACACCTTC; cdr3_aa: CSPVSTGRDYGVGYTF
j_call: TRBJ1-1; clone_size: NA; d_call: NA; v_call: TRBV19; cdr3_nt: TGTGCCAGTAGTCCTCCGACTGAAGCTTTCTTT; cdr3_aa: CASSPPTEAFF
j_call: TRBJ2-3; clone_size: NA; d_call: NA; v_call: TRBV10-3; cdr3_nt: TGTGCCATCAGGGATCATAGCGGAAGCACAGATACGCAGTATTTT; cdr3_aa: CAIRDHSGSTDTQYF
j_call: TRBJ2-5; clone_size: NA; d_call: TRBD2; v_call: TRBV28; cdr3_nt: TGTGCCAGCAGCTTCGTGGGAGGGCGGGAGACCCAGTACTTC; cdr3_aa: CASSFVGGRETQYF
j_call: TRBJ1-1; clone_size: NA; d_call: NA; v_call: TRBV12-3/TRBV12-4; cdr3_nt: TGTGCCAGCACCCCTCGGGTTACTGAAGCTTTCTTT; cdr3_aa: CASTPRVTEAFF
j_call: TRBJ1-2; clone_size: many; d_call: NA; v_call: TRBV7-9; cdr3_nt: TGTGCCAGCAGCCCCGTCGCAGGGGCCTATGGCTACACCTTC; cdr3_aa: CASSPVAGAYGYTF
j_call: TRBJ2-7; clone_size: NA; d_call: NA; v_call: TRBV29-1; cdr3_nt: TGCAGCGCCAGGGGATCGGGTAGGGGCTACGTGCAGTACTTC; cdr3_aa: CSARGSGRGYVQYF
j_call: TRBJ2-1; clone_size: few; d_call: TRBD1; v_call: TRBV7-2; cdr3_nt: TGTGCCAGCAGCTTAGGATCTGCAGGGGGCCGGTTCTTC; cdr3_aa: CASSLGSAGGRFF
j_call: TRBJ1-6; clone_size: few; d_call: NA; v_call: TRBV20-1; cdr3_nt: TGCAGTGCTAGATCTGGAGGGAGGAATTCACCCCTCCACTTT; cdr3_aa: CSARSGGRNSPLHF
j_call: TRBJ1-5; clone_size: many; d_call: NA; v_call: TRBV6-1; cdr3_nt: TGTGCCAGCAGTACGACCGATAGCAATCAGCCCCAGCATTTT; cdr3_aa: CASSTTDSNQPQHF
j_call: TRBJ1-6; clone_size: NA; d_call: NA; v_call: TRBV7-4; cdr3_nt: TGTGCCAGCAGCTTAGGCCTCGGATCACCCCTCCACTTT; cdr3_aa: CASSLGLGSPLHF
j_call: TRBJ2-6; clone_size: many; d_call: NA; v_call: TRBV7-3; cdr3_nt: TGTGCCAGCAGCTTAAGGGGTCCTGGGGCCAACGTCCTGACTTTC; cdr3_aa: CASSLRGPGANVLTF
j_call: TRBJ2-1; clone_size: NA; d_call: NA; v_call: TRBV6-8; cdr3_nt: TGTGCCAGCAGTGGGGACTCCTGGGCCTATGAGCAGTTCTTC; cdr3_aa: CASSGDSWAYEQFF
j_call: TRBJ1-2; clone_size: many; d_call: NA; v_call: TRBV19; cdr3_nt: TGTGCCAGTAGCCCGAGCTCCATTTATGGCTACACCTTC; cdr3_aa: CASSPSSIYGYTF
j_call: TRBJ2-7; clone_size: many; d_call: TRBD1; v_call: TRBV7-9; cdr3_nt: TGTGCCAGCAGCTTAAGACAGGGAACCTACGAGCAGTACTTC; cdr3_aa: CASSLRQGTYEQYF
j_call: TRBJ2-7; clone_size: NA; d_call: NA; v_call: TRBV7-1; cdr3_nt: TGTGCCAGCAGCTCAACTACGAACGAGCAGTACTTC; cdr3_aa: CASSSTTNEQYF
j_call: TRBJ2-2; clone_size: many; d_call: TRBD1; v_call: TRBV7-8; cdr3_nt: TGTGCCAGCAGCCTCTCAGGGGGCGCAGGATTGAAGACCGGGGAGCTGTTTTTT; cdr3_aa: CASSLSGGAGLKTGELFF
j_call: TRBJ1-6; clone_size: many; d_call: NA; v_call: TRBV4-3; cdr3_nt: TGCGCCAGCAGCCAAGATGAAATCCGTTCGTCAGGCTATAATTCACCCCTCCACTTT; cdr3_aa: CASSQDEIRSSGYNSPLHF
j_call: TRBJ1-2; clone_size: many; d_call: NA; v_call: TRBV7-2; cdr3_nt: TGTGCCAGCAGCGCGGTCGGCTATGGCTACACCTTC; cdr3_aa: CASSAVGYGYTF
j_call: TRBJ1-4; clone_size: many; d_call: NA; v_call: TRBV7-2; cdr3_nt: TGTGCCAGCAGCCCACACAGAAGGTTTACTAATGAAAAACTGTTTTTT; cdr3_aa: CASSPHRRFTNEKLFF
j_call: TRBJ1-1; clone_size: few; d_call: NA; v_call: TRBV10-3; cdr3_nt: TGTGCCATCAGTGAGTCTTCCACAGGGAACACTGAAGCTTTCTTT; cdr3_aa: CAISESSTGNTEAFF
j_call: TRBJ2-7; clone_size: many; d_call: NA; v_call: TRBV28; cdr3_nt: TGTGCCAGCAGCACAAGATCTAAGGCTACTTACGAGCAGTACTTC; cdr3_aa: CASSTRSKATYEQYF
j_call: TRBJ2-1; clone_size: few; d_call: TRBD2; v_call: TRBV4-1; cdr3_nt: TGCGCCAGCAGCCAAGAAATAGCGGGGGGATACAATGAGCAGTTCTTC; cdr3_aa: CASSQEIAGGYNEQFF
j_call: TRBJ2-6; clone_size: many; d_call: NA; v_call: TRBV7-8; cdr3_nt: TGTGCCAGCAGCACTAACCGGGACTCATTTTCCTCTGGGGCCAACGTCCTGACTTTC; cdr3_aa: CASSTNRDSFSSGANVLTF
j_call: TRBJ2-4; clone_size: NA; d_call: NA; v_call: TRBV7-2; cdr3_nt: TGTGCCAGCAGCCCCGGGGGGCGGAACATTCAGTACTTC; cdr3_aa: CASSPGGRNIQYF
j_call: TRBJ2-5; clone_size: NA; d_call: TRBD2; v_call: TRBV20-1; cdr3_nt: TGCAGTGGAGTGGGCGGGGGGGAGACCCAGTACTTC; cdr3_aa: CSGVGGGETQYF
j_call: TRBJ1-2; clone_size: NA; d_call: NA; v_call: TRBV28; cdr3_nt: TGTGCCAGCTCGAACTGGGGGCCGGCGGGCTACACCTTC; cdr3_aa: CASSNWGPAGYTF
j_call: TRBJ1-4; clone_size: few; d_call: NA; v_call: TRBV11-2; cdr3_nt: TGTGCCAGCAGCTTAAAACCAACTAATGAAAAACTGTTTTTT; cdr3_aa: CASSLKPTNEKLFF
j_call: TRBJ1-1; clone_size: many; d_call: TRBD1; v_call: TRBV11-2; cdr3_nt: TGTGCCAGCAGCCCAAGCCTTGACAGGGCCCTAGGAGCTTTCTTT; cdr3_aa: CASSPSLDRALGAFF
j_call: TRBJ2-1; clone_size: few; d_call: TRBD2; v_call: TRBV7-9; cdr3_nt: TGTGCCAGCAGCCCCCCGGGGGGGGTCCACAATGAGCAGTTCTTC; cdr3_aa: CASSPPGGVHNEQFF
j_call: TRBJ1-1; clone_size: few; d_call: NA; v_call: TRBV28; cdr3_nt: TGTGCCAGCAGTTCACGGGGGAGGACTGAAGCTTTCTTT; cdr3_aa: CASSSRGRTEAFF
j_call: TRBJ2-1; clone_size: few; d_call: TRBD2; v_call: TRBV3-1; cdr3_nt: TGTGCCAGCAGACGGACTAGCGGCGGTGAGCAGTTCTTC; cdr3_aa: CASRRTSGGEQFF
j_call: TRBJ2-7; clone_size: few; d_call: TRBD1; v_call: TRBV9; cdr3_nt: TGTGCCAGCAGCGTGAGACAGGGGGCACCCTACGAGCAGTACTTC; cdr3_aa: CASSVRQGAPYEQYF
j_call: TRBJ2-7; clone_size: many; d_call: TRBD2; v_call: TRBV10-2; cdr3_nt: TGCGCCAGCAGTGAGCTCCTGAGACTAGCGGGAGGGCGGTACGAGCAGTACTTC; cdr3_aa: CASSELLRLAGGRYEQYF
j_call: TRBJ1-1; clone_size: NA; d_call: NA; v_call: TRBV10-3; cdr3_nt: TGTGCCATCAGTGCATTCCGGCCCGAGAACACTGAAGCTTTCTTT; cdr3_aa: CAISAFRPENTEAFF
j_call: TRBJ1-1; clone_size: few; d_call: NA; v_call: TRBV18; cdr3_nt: TGTGCCAGCTCACCAACGACGAACACTGAAGCTTTCTTT; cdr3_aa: CASSPTTNTEAFF